Presented here are 30 T cell receptor beta chains from one specimen sequenced in a study of blood T cell repertoires in COVID-19. Some clones are missing from TCRdb's copy, which holds only in-frame ones; the method was immunoSEQ multiplex PCR. The sample consists of under 110,000 clones, approximately 84% of them appearing once. Sequenced sample: peripheral blood. The receptor source for this set is a woman aged 60 to 75 with acute or convalescent COVID-19.

This clone was observed a few times. The V gene is TRBV7-9, the J gene TRBJ2-1; a possible D gene is TRBD1 (6 bases). Trimming removed 4 bases from V and 7 bases from J, with 26 bases in between. Germline V gives CDR1 SEHNR, CDR2 FQNEAQ (reference sequence). This CDR3 contains 18 residues. The CDR3 nucleotides read TGTGCCAGCAGCTCTGACTACAGGGAAGCGCGGCTGCAGAATGAGCAGTTCTTC. Translating gives CASSSDYREARLQNEQFF.

The sample holds one count of this clone. The chain is built from TRBV6-6 and TRBJ2-7, with 7 nucleotides matching TRBD2. This CDR3 has 14 amino acids. In germline, CDR1 is MNHNY, CDR2 SVGAGI (reference sequence). V dropped 6 bases and J dropped 2; count of bases not matched to a gene: 7. The CDR3 spells CASRRGGEAYEQYF. Written as DNA, the CDR3 is TGTGCCAGCAGGAGGGGAGGGGAAGCCTACGAGCAGTACTTC.

Comments on this clone: One junction end disagrees with the germline gene, perhaps due to a read error. The chain employs TRBV7-2 and TRBJ2-3; 11 bases are a match to TRBD2. Germline assignment: CDR1 SGHTA and CDR2 FQGNSA. The length of the CDR3 is 15 residues. This CDR3 reads CASSLAGGSLDTQYF. CDR3 DNA: TGTGCCAGCAGCCTAGCGGGGGGTAGTCTAGATACGCAGTATTTT.

This clone was observed a few times. This chain connects TRBV5-1 to TRBJ1-6; D ambiguous. The CDR3 loop spans 14 amino acids. Trimming left V 2 bases short and J 8 bases short, with 11 bases between. From germline, CDR1 is SGHRS and CDR2 YFSETQ. The CDR3 DNA reads TGCGCCAGCAGCTTAATCCCGTCTGATTCACCCCTCCACTTT. Amino acids: CASSLIPSDSPLHF.

This chain joins TRBV15 and TRBJ1-6, with D uncertain. In germline, CDR1 is LNHNV, CDR2 YYDKDF (reference sequence). The CDR3 has 17 amino acids. Trimming removed 0 bases from V and 0 bases from J, with 9 bases in between. The CDR3 nucleotides read TGTGCCACCAGCAGAGATGGGAGGAGCTCCTATAATTCACCCCTCCACTTT. Translation gives CATSRDGRSSYNSPLHF.

The V and J genes are TRBV5-1 and TRBJ2-1; 10 nucleotides line up with TRBD2. V lost 10 bases, J lost 7 bases, and 11 bases stayed unmatched. Looked up from germline, CDR1 is SGHRS and CDR2 is YFSETQ. The CDR3 length is 14 residues. The CDR3 reads CASATASGRNEQFF. CDR3 DNA: TGCGCCTCCGCGACGGCTAGCGGGAGAAATGAGCAGTTCTTC.

The chain joins TRBV5-4 to TRBJ2-3; a weak D match, TRBD2 (6 bases). Trimming stripped 4 bases from V and 5 bases from J, with 11 bases between. Looked up from germline, CDR1 is SGHNT and CDR2 is YYREEE (reference sequence). The CDR3 spans 13 residues. CDR3 protein: CASSPGELDTQYF. DNA of the CDR3: TGTGCCAGCAGCCCGGGGGAGCTAGATACGCAGTATTTT.

The genes are TRBV28 and TRBJ1-2; a possible D gene is TRBD1 (5 bases). The CDR3 is made up of 12 amino acids. CDR1 MDHEN and CDR2 SYDVKM come from the germline V gene. V lost 3 bases, J lost 7 bases, and 9 bases lay in between. The CDR3: CASSFLGGGYTF. The CDR3, as DNA: TGTGCCAGCAGTTTCCTGGGGGGTGGCTACACCTTC.

The chain carries TRBV9 and TRBJ1-3, with no clear D. Germline CDR1 SGDLS, CDR2 YYNGEE. The CDR3 covers 14 residues. V gave up 3 bases and J gave up 0 bases, with 7 bases separating them. CDR3: CASSAADSGNTIYF. The CDR3, as DNA: TGTGCCAGCAGCGCGGCGGACTCTGGAAACACCATATATTTT.

The J gene is TRBJ1-1, the V gene TRBV6-6; tentatively, D is TRBD1 (6 bases). The CDR3 contains 16 residues. The V end lost 0 bases, the J end lost 3 bases, and 14 bases lay between the germline ends. The V gene's germline CDR1 is MNHNY and CDR2 SVGAGI (reference sequence). CDR3 sequence: CASSYSSGGADTEAFF. CDR3 nucleotide sequence: TGTGCCAGCAGTTACTCTAGCGGGGGCGCGGACACTGAAGCTTTCTTT.

This clone was recorded once. The rearrangement joins TRBV7-8 to TRBJ2-1; D is perhaps TRBD2 (6 bases). There are 15 residues in the CDR3. Per the germline V gene, CDR1 is SGHVS and CDR2 is FQNEAQ. With 5 bases removed from V and 12 bases from J, the gap between germline ends came to 23 bases. Written as DNA, the CDR3 is TGTGCCAGCAGCCCCATGGGACTGCCACTGCTAGGGCAGTTCTTC. This codes for CASSPMGLPLLGQFF.

This clone was recorded once. This chain joins TRBV30 and TRBJ2-7; TRBD2 aligns across 9 bases. J was trimmed by 0 bases and V by 4 bases; bases with no gene match: 10. CDR3 length: 16 residues. Per the germline V gene, CDR1 is GTSNPN and CDR2 is SVGIG (reference sequence). The CDR3 loop reads CAWTPGLAQYSYEQYF. Written as DNA, the CDR3 is TGTGCCTGGACTCCTGGACTAGCGCAATACTCCTACGAGCAGTACTTC. Combining the CDR3 with reference TRBV30 and TRBJ2-7 gives the whole variable domain SQTIHQWPATLVQPVGSPLSLECTVEGTSNPNLYWYRQAAGRGLQLLFYSVGIGQISSEVPQNLSASRPQDRQFILSSKKLLLSDSGFYLCAWTPGLAQYSYEQYFGPGTRLTVT.

The rearrangement uses TRBV28 and TRBJ2-5; D is perhaps TRBD1 (6 bases). CDR3 size: 15 residues. Per the germline V gene, CDR1 is MDHEN and CDR2 is SYDVKM. V lost 3 bases, J lost 2 bases, and 13 bases lay in between. The CDR3 nucleotides read TGTGCCAGCAGTTTTTTGACAGGTGGGCAAGAGACCCAGTACTTC. Amino acid sequence: CASSFLTGGQETQYF.

The count of this clone is one. The chain recombines TRBV18 with TRBJ1-6, with unresolved D. Trimming took off 2 bases at V and 8 bases at J, with 25 bases between the two ends. Germline loops: CDR1 KGHSH, CDR2 LQKENI. This CDR3 contains 19 residues. The CDR3 is CASSPTGSRLGLMDSPLHF. DNA of the CDR3: TGTGCCAGCTCACCAACGGGGTCGCGTTTAGGGCTAATGGATTCACCCCTCCACTTT.

The V and J genes are TRBV19 and TRBJ2-5; 10 nucleotides match TRBD1. Germline CDR1 and CDR2: LNHDA and SQIVND (reference sequence). The ends lost 3 bases at V and 7 bases at J; junction bases unmatched: 17. This CDR3 contains 18 residues. The CDR3 DNA reads as TGTGCCAGTAGTATGTGGACAGGGGGGACATACGTGAAGGTGACCCAGTACTTC. Protein product: CASSMWTGGTYVKVTQYF.

This sequence joins TRBV7-9 and TRBJ1-4, with 8 bases lining up with TRBD1. Germline trimming cut 5 bases from V and 3 bases from J; bases unmatched to any gene: 8. There are 16 residues in the CDR3. Per germline, CDR1 SEHNR and CDR2 FQNEAQ (reference sequence). The CDR3 spells CASSRRRTGSNEKLFF. CDR3 coding DNA: TGTGCCAGCAGCCGCCGACGGACAGGGTCTAATGAAAAACTGTTTTTT.

The chain recombines TRBV19 with TRBJ1-1; tentative D call: TRBD1 (5 bases). The germline V gene encodes CDR1 LNHDA and CDR2 SQIVND (reference sequence). The ends were cut back, 5 bases at V and 4 bases at J, with 11 bases in the middle. CDR3 length equals 13 residues. This chain's CDR3 is CASSLQGSTEAFF. CDR3 in DNA: TGTGCCAGTAGTCTTCAGGGAAGCACTGAAGCTTTCTTT.

The J gene is TRBJ2-3, the V gene TRBV10-3; 7 nucleotides match TRBD1. The junction had 7 bases not matched to a gene; V was cut back by 4 bases and J by 0 bases. The germline V gene has CDR1 ENHRY and CDR2 SYGVKD. The CDR3 extends over 16 amino acids. The CDR3 sequence: CAISASGQTSTDTQYF. CDR3 bases: TGTGCCATCAGTGCGTCGGGACAGACAAGCACAGATACGCAGTATTTT.

The chain couples TRBV19 to TRBJ1-6; perhaps TRBD1 as D (5 bases). Germline lookup yields CDR1 LNHDA and CDR2 SQIVND (reference sequence). V dropped 5 bases and J dropped 5 bases, with 13 bases sitting between them. The CDR3 runs 15 residues. CDR3 protein: CASSAWTGDNSPLHF. For the CDR3, the DNA is TGTGCCAGTAGTGCCTGGACGGGGGATAATTCACCCCTCCACTTT.

The genes are TRBV11-2 and TRBJ2-1, with D maybe TRBD2 (6 bases). The CDR3 runs 15 residues. Germline V gives CDR1 SGHAT, CDR2 FQNNGV. Trimming took 1 base from V and 2 from J, leaving 9 bases between them. The CDR3 loop reads CASSLAGDPYNEQFF. CDR3 DNA sequence: TGTGCCAGCAGCTTAGCGGGGGACCCCTACAATGAGCAGTTCTTC.

V and J are TRBV2 and TRBJ1-4; 9 nucleotides match TRBD1. CDR1 SNHLY and CDR2 FYNNEI come from the germline V gene. J gave up 5 bases and V 6 bases, and 4 bases lay outside the gene matches. This CDR3 region has 14 residues. This chain's CDR3 is CASRAGTGNEKLFF. The DNA of the CDR3 is TGTGCCAGCAGAGCCGGGACAGGGAATGAAAAACTGTTTTTT.

The rearrangement joins TRBV5-1 to TRBJ2-3; the match to TRBD2 covers 8 bases. From germline, CDR1 is SGHRS and CDR2 YFSETQ. This CDR3 spans 17 amino acids. Germline trimming cut 0 bases from V and 4 bases from J; bases unmatched to any gene: 10. CDR3 loop: CASSLGGAGGRADTQYF. In nucleotides, the CDR3 is TGCGCCAGCAGCTTGGGGGGCGCGGGAGGAAGGGCAGATACGCAGTATTTT. The full variable domain, its missing parts supplied by reference TRBV5-1 and TRBJ2-3, is KAGVTQTPRYLIKTRGQQVTLSCSPISGHRSVSWYQQTPGQGLQFLFEYFSETQRNKGNFPGRFSGRQFSNSRSEMNVSTLELGDSALYLCASSLGGAGGRADTQYFGPGTRLTVL.

The V and J genes are TRBV5-1 and TRBJ2-2, with 7 bases that match TRBD1. The junction had 4 bases not matched to a gene; V was cut back by 1 base and J by 4 bases. CDR3 size: 15 residues. Germline CDR1 is SGHRS and CDR2 is YFSETQ. Written as DNA, the CDR3 is TGCGCCAGCAGCTTGACAGGACAGGTCACCGGGGAGCTGTTTTTT. Translation gives CASSLTGQVTGELFF.

In the case of this clone: In the same sample, other DNA sequences code for this CDR3. This chain connects TRBV28 to TRBJ1-5, with 7 bases matching TRBD1. The CDR3 has 15 amino acids. CDR1 is MDHEN, CDR2 SYDVKM, per germline. With 6 bases clipped from V and 2 bases from J, the junction kept 7 bases outside the gene matches. The CDR3 coding sequence is TGTGCCAGCAGACCACGGACAGGTGGCAATCAGCCCCAGCATTTT. Protein: CASRPRTGGNQPQHF. The full variable domain, rest sourced from reference TRBV28 and TRBJ1-5, is DVKVTQSSRYLVKRTGEKVFLECVQDMDHENMFWYRQDPGLGLRLIYFSYDVKMKEKGDIPEGYSVSREKKERFSLILESASTNQTSMYLCASRPRTGGNQPQHFGDGTRLSIL.

CDR3 sequence reads: CAISESSGGAGEQFF. The CDR3, as DNA: TGTGCCATCAGTGAATCAAGCGGGGGGGCCGGTGAGCAGTTCTTC. This rearrangement joins TRBV10-3 to TRBJ2-1; 10 bases fit TRBD2. With V trimmed by 3 bases and J by 9 bases, 8 bases remained unmatched. Germline values: CDR1 ENHRY, CDR2 SYGVKD. This CDR3 is built from 15 residues.

This chain connects TRBV24-1 to TRBJ2-1; D is undetermined. Germline CDR1 and CDR2: KGHDR and SFDVKD. Trimming shortened V by 4 bases and J by 3 bases, and 6 bases separated the two germline ends. CDR3 length: 13 amino acids. CDR3 DNA: TGTGCCACCAGTGACCCGGGCTACAATGAGCAGTTCTTC. Translating it yields CATSDPGYNEQFF.

The chain employs TRBV11-2 and TRBJ2-3; 12 bases are a match to TRBD2. Germline loops: CDR1 SGHAT, CDR2 FQNNGV. The CDR3 extends over 18 amino acids. After removal of 2 bases from V and 4 bases from J, the junction contained 10 bases not matched to a gene. CDR3 loop: CASSLNRGLAGGPDTQYF. The DNA for the CDR3 is TGTGCCAGCAGCTTAAATAGAGGGCTAGCGGGGGGGCCAGATACGCAGTATTTT. Together with reference TRBV11-2 and TRBJ2-3, the CDR3 gives the full variable domain: EAGVAQSPRYKIIEKRQSVAFWCNPISGHATLYWYQQILGQGPKLLIQFQNNGVVDDSQLPKDRFSAERLKGVDSTLKIQPAKLEDSAVYLCASSLNRGLAGGPDTQYFGPGTRLTVL.

The chain carries TRBV7-2 and TRBJ1-4; 9 bases are a match to TRBD1. V lost 6 bases, J lost 8 bases, and 10 bases stayed unmatched. CDR3 size: 15 residues. The germline gives CDR1 SGHTA, CDR2 FQGNSA. The CDR3 reads CASRYSTGTGEKLFF. CDR3 sequence (DNA): TGTGCCAGCAGATACTCAACCGGGACAGGGGAAAAACTGTTTTTT.

This clone was counted only a few times. This sequence joins TRBV5-1 and TRBJ1-5, with D perhaps TRBD1 (5 bases). The germline V gene has CDR1 SGHRS and CDR2 YFSETQ. Trimming took 4 bases from V and 9 from J, leaving 14 bases between them. This CDR3 is built from 13 residues. The DNA of the CDR3 is TGCGCCAGCAGCCCGGAGGGGAGGCGGCCCCAGCATTTT. Protein: CASSPEGRRPQHF.

This clone appeared once. This sequence joins TRBV12-3 or TRBV12-4 and TRBJ2-7; possibly TRBD1 for D (6 bases). Trimming took 6 bases from V and 10 from J, leaving 13 bases between them. CDR3 length equals 11 residues. CDR3 amino acids: CASSSDRRQYF. For the CDR3, the DNA is TGTGCCAGCAGCTCCGACAGGAGACAGTACTTC.